This T cell receptor (beta chain) emerged from a study of blood T cells in healthy people across ages (dated by TCRdb to the mid-2010s). Broadly, across the study: In model experiments, template switching captured about one uniquely barcoded TCR beta cDNA molecule for every two T cells. The study measured age-related changes in TCR beta repertoire diversity using deep sequencing normalized with unique cDNA molecular identifiers. Donors were grouped into four age groups: young (average approximately 15 years), middle-aged (39), aged (around 56) and long-lived (about 90). Donors of different ages were randomly distributed across sequencing lanes to avoid experimental bias. The study analyzed two additional independent replicas of 1 million unique cDNA reads from the same blood draw for two donors, one aged 18 to 30 and one aged 80 or older.

Paper-wide results and their limitations: Compared with the aged group, more naive CD4+ T cells, fewer expanded clones and increased TCR diversity were shown by the long-lived group, suggesting age selection. Conclusive comparison of naive and antigen-experienced compartments was prevented by the profiling of bulk unsorted PBMCs. Estimates of total diversity based on one million sequenced T cells were regarded as lower bounds and as underestimates. Because donor CMV infection status was unknown, age-related changes in expanded clonotypes were potentially confounded. As age increased, observed TCR beta diversity per million T cells dropped in a roughly linear way, and a significant reduction was already evident by age roughly 36. A strong correlation was found between observed TCR beta diversity and the percentage of naive T cells measured by flow cytometry.

CDR1 and CDR2 (SEHNR, FQNEAQ) derive from the germline V gene (reference sequence). V and J are trimmed by 5 bases and 4 bases, and the gene matches miss 17 bases of the junction. Counted from cysteine to phenylalanine, this CDR3 has 19 amino acids. The retained sequence is limited to the CDR3, 57 bases, with the frame set at the first base. There are a few counts of this clonotype. What antigen it recognizes has not been identified. Base-call qualities are not available, and no considerably larger clone is one nucleotide away. The method behind the library was 5' RACE. The sample was run on an Illumina HiSeq 2500. A second about 7 to 12 cycle PCR used a sample-barcoded 5' primer and a J-beta primer mix. A unique molecular identifier was introduced onto each TCR beta cDNA molecule by a template-switch 5' adaptor carrying 12 random nucleotides. Each sample yielded at least 2.5 million CDR3-containing paired-end reads. All of the RNA was converted into first-strand cDNA using the Mint cDNA synthesis kit, with a TRBC-specific oligonucleotide serving as the primer. After uracil-DNA glycosylase treatment, a first 18-cycle PCR used universal primers M1SS and BC2_uni_R on all cDNA. Under the source paper's analysis protocol: For normalization, 1 million high-quality reads were randomly selected from each sample, with every read carrying a distinct molecular identifier. Instead of being binned into consensus sequences, reads with shared molecular identifiers were discarded. MiTCR, run with a Q25 quality threshold and the strictest error-elimination algorithm, handled CDR3 identification, clonotype clustering and error correction. A nonparametric unseen species model with Euler transformation was used to estimate lower-bound total TCR beta diversity. TCRdb took the public reads, trimmed them with fastp at Q25, ran MiXCR for clone calling and kept in-frame beta chains. Each entry is one CDR3 protein sequence, shown with its most common DNA and genes. These V and J calls rely on TCRdb rather than the paper's analysis. This sample comprises about 1.8 million distinct CDR3 sequences, about 50% of them detected only once. The ten largest make up over 2% of the sample.

The donors were roughly 40 Caucasian individuals from Russia, aged about 6 to 100 years, who were systemically healthy. Around 10 milliliters of peripheral blood were collected from each donor into EDTA-treated Vacutainer tubes. Ficoll-Paque density-gradient centrifugation was used to isolate PBMCs, with at least 6 million per sample. Total RNA was extracted from PBMCs with Trizol reagent, with at least 5.5 micrograms obtained per sample. Naive CD45RAhigh/CD27high T cell percentages were measured by flow cytometry on a PBMC aliquot from every donor. The sequence came from a woman aged 40 to 50 in good health. The chain employs TRBV7-9 and TRBJ2-1; TRBD1 matches 10 bases in the middle. The sequenced material came from blood. The DNA is as follows: TGTGCCAGCAGCGCGCCGGGACAGGGGATTTTTGGGAAATACAATGAGCAGTTCTTC. It specifies CASSAPGQGIFGKYNEQFF.